Below, 7 T cell receptor beta chains from the same sample are listed, as sequenced in a study of blood T cell repertoires in COVID-19 (dated by TCRdb to 2020 to 2022). The library came from the immunoSEQ multiplex PCR assay. TCRdb carries this immuneACCESS record with in-frame sequences only. Its versions omit some clonotypes, under half of them owing to an unresolved V gene in the studies checked, with the rest unexplained. This sample holds 110,000 to 150,000 clones; less than 85% were observed only once. The ten largest clonotypes hold about 9.3% of the sample. Sample: peripheral blood. The receptors come from a woman older than 75 in a cohort sampled during active or convalescent COVID-19.

The chain recombines TRBV4-1 with TRBJ2-2; TRBD2 matches at 10 bases. Trimming removed 1 base from V and 4 bases from J; junction bases left unmatched: 9. The V gene's germline CDR1 is MGHRA and CDR2 YSYEKL. The CDR3 extends over 18 amino acids. The CDR3 nucleotides read TGCGCCAGCAGCCAAGCCCCTAGCGGGGGCCTTAGCACCGGGGAGCTGTTTTTT. It is translated as CASSQAPSGGLSTGELFF.

The chain couples TRBV27 to TRBJ2-3, with D maybe TRBD1 (5 bases). Germline-derived CDR1 and CDR2 are MNHEY and SMNVEV (reference sequence). The ends were cut back, 7 bases at V and 0 bases at J, with 11 bases in the middle. This CDR3 has 14 residues. The CDR3 reads CASTDSASTDTQYF. The CDR3 DNA follows: TGTGCCAGCACCGACAGCGCTAGCACAGATACGCAGTATTTT.

V and J are TRBV19 and TRBJ2-1; 15 nucleotides line up with TRBD2. CDR3 length equals 16 residues. V lost 8 bases to trimming and J lost 6 bases; unmatched junction nucleotides: 8. The germline gives CDR1 LNHDA, CDR2 SQIVND (reference sequence). DNA of the CDR3: TGTGCCAGTGAAGGGACTAGCGGGGGGAGGGGCAATGAGCAGTTCTTC. This gives the protein CASEGTSGGRGNEQFF.

This chain joins TRBV5-1 and TRBJ2-1; D is possibly TRBD2 (5 bases). Germline V CDR1 and CDR2: SGHRS, YFSETQ. Trimming pared 0 bases from V and 3 bases from J, leaving 7 bases between. CDR3 length: 14 residues. CDR3 amino acids: CASSLGGVYNEQFF. The CDR3 DNA sequence: TGCGCCAGCAGCTTGGGGGGAGTCTACAATGAGCAGTTCTTC.

This clone was seen more than once but under ten times. The V call is TRBV13, the J call TRBJ1-4; D ambiguous. Germline V gene lookup returns CDR1 PRHDT and CDR2 FYEKMQ (reference sequence). The CDR3 spans 17 residues. The ends were cut back, 1 base at V and 5 bases at J, with 17 bases in the middle. CDR3 in amino acids: CASSLVGLEGSNEKLFF. CDR3 DNA: TGTGCCAGCAGCTTAGTCGGGTTGGAGGGTTCAAATGAAAAACTGTTTTTT.

The rearrangement links TRBV18 to TRBJ2-3, with 8 bases fitting TRBD1. This CDR3 is 15 amino acids long. Germline values: CDR1 KGHSH, CDR2 LQKENI. With 0 bases clipped from V and 3 bases from J, the junction kept 2 bases outside the gene matches. This CDR3 reads CASSPPNRGTDTQYF. The CDR3 bases are TGTGCCAGCTCACCACCGAACAGGGGGACAGATACGCAGTATTTT. Looking up the rest from reference TRBV18 and TRBJ2-3 gives the full variable domain: NAGVMQNPRHLVRRRGQEARLRCSPMKGHSHVYWYRQLPEEGLKFMVYLQKENIIDESGMPKERFSAEFPKEGPSILRIQQVVRGDSAAYFCASSPPNRGTDTQYFGPGTRLTVL.

V is TRBV28 and J is TRBJ1-1, with TRBD1 matching 8 bases. CDR1 is MDHEN, CDR2 SYDVKM, per germline. The V gene end was trimmed by 5 bases and the J gene end by 11 bases; junction bases not matched to a gene: 7. The CDR3 length is 12 residues. CDR3: CASSLGQGGAFF. In DNA, the CDR3 is TGTGCCAGCAGTCTAGGACAGGGTGGGGCTTTCTTT.